The entry below describes one T cell receptor (beta chain). Its antigen remains unidentified. V gave up 5 bases and J gave up 9 bases; unmatched junction bases: 5. This CDR3 comprises 15 residues. Per germline, CDR1 MDHEN and CDR2 SYDVKM. These data come from a study of cytomegalovirus exposure and HLA in healthy donors. In the PCR, 60 Vbeta and 13 Jbeta primers were used. Here immunoSEQ multiplex PCR was the method, and the copy in TCRdb shows in-frame clones only, minus some. The repertoire holds about 88,000 clones, with about nine tenths as singletons. Whole-study results and caveats: 16,951 TCR beta sequences were associated with HLA alleles at 0.05 false discovery rate in a later analysis.

The rearrangement links TRBV28 to TRBJ2-1, with 15 bases lining up with TRBD2. Sequencing input: PBMCs. The clonotype originates from a man between 18 and 35 years old in good health and CMV-seronegative. DNA of the CDR3: TGTGCCAGCAGTCCAATGGGACTAGCGGGAGGTGAGCAGTTCTTC. It translates to CASSPMGLAGGEQFF.